Below, one T cell receptor (beta chain) is given with its context. V lost 3 bases and J 4 bases, leaving 7 bases between the germline ends. The CDR3 contains 13 residues. Germline CDR1 is KGHSH and CDR2 is LQKENI. The sample is drawn from a study of blood T cell repertoires in COVID-19. The data were produced by immunoSEQ multiplex PCR, yet TCRdb's version contains in-frame clones alone and is incomplete. Of 250,000 to 300,000 clones listed, around 90% are singletons. This clonotype was sampled from a woman in her seventies with COVID-19, enrolled during active disease. The chain uses TRBV18 and TRBJ2-1, with D possibly being TRBD1 (5 bases). The sequencing input was peripheral blood. This CDR3 reads CASSPTGYNEQFF. The CDR3 region has the DNA TGTGCCAGCTCACCTACAGGTTACAATGAGCAGTTCTTC.